What follows are 8 T cell receptor beta chains derived from one specimen sequenced in a study of immune evolution from preneoplasia to lung adenocarcinoma (dated by TCRdb to the early 2020s). Receptor libraries were prepared by the immunoSEQ multiplex PCR assay. Not all clones reach the TCRdb copy of this immuneACCESS table, which keeps in-frame sequences only. Checked studies attribute under half of the gap to unresolved V genes and leave the rest unexplained. Here the sample has 9,500 to 10,000 clones; about 80% occur a single time. Roughly 5% of the sample rests with the top ten. The sample taken for sequencing was FFPE minimally invasive lung adenocarcinoma tissue. Taken with the paper, the label for cell subset or site translates to: micro-invasive lung adenocarcinoma (MIA). The receptors come from a person aged 70 to 79 with lung adenocarcinoma. Some clones in this sample may be carry-over from other donors' samples.

The rearrangement uses TRBV4-1 and TRBJ1-5; D is possibly TRBD1 (5 bases). The CDR3 contains 15 residues. V dropped 0 bases and J dropped 3 bases, with 9 bases sitting between them. CDR1 and CDR2 (germline): MGHRA, YSYEKL. The CDR3 protein is CASSQDEGPNQPQHF. The CDR3 DNA follows: TGCGCCAGCAGCCAAGATGAGGGGCCCAATCAGCCCCAGCATTTT.

V and J are TRBV28 and TRBJ1-3; D is unclear. The germline CDR1 and CDR2 sequences are MDHEN and SYDVKM. CDR3 length equals 14 residues. Trimming left V 4 bases short and J 0 bases short, with 7 bases between. The CDR3 protein is CASSSPSSGNTIYF. In DNA form, the CDR3 reads TGTGCCAGCAGTTCACCGAGCTCTGGAAACACCATATATTTT. Based on the CDR3 plus reference TRBV28 and TRBJ1-3, the full variable domain is DVKVTQSSRYLVKRTGEKVFLECVQDMDHENMFWYRQDPGLGLRLIYFSYDVKMKEKGDIPEGYSVSREKKERFSLILESASTNQTSMYLCASSSPSSGNTIYFGEGSWLTVV.

The gene calls are TRBV7-2 and TRBJ1-6; D remains ambiguous. The CDR3 loop spans 13 amino acids. In germline, CDR1 is SGHTA, CDR2 FQGNSA. The V end was cut by 0 bases, the J end by 7 bases, with 4 bases between. CDR3 sequence reads: CASSLAPNSPLHF. CDR3 coding DNA: TGTGCCAGCAGCTTAGCTCCCAATTCACCCCTCCACTTT.

The rearrangement links TRBV10-1 to TRBJ1-5; 7 bases are a match to TRBD1. The length of the CDR3 is 14 residues. With V trimmed by 9 bases and J by 3 bases, 8 bases remained unmatched. Germline lookup yields CDR1 WNHNN and CDR2 SYGVQD (reference sequence). The CDR3 DNA reads as TGCGCCAGACGAAGGGGGCAGGACAATCAGCCCCAGCATTTT. Translated: CARRRGQDNQPQHF.

The chain recombines TRBV11-3 with TRBJ2-3; 7 bases fit TRBD2. Per the germline V gene, CDR1 is SGHNT and CDR2 is YENEEA. Trimming at V came to 5 bases and at J to 1 base, leaving 6 bases not matched to a gene. The CDR3 loop spans 15 amino acids. The CDR3 DNA is TGTGCCAGCAGCCCTAGCGGTGGGGGCACAGATACGCAGTATTTT. It codes for CASSPSGGGTDTQYF.

This clone was recorded a few times. This chain connects TRBV4-1 to TRBJ1-1; TRBD1 is a possible D gene (6 bases). V was pared by 0 bases and J by 1 base, with 12 bases between. Germline values: CDR1 MGHRA, CDR2 YSYEKL. This CDR3 spans 16 amino acids. Written as DNA, the CDR3 is TGCGCCAGCAGCCAAGACCCCCCACAGGGGAACACTGAAGCTTTCTTT. Translation: CASSQDPPQGNTEAFF.

The V gene is TRBV10-3, the J gene TRBJ1-2; 9 bases are shared with TRBD1. Germline CDR1 ENHRY, CDR2 SYGVKD. The CDR3 covers 14 residues. Trimming at V came to 3 bases and at J to 4 bases, leaving 3 bases not matched to a gene. The chain's CDR3 is CAISERGQGYGYTF. The CDR3 DNA is TGTGCCATCAGTGAACGGGGACAGGGCTATGGCTACACCTTC.

This clone occurred a few times. V is TRBV18 and J is TRBJ2-7; either TRBD1 or TRBD2 may supply D (5 bases each). Trimming removed 3 bases from V and 5 bases from J, with 14 bases in between. Germline CDR1 KGHSH, CDR2 LQKENI. This CDR3 is 14 amino acids long. The CDR3 loop is CASSPPAGSHEQYF. CDR3 DNA sequence: TGTGCCAGCTCACCCCCGGCAGGGAGCCACGAGCAGTACTTC.